This T cell receptor beta chain was recovered during a study of TIL therapy for anti-PD-1-resistant metastatic lung cancer listed by TCRdb under 2021. Study-wide context: Enrolled patients had a median age of about 50 years (range about 38-75) and a median tumor PD-L1 proportion score of 6%. Tumor and peripheral blood T cell receptor beta sequencing was used to track clonotypes across tumor, expanded TIL product and serial blood samples. A median non-synonymous tumor mutation burden of approximately 1.5 mutations per megabase was determined across the cohort by whole-exome sequencing. The cohort was composed predominantly of lung adenocarcinoma, with a few EGFR-mutant and two ALK-rearranged tumors included, and half of patients were identified as current or former smokers. What the authors observed across the whole study: Higher clonality and lower diversity were observed in expanded TIL cultures than in baseline intratumoral T cells (median clonality approximately 6% vs 31%, p < 0.0001). TIL culture showed high clonal turnover, with many enriched product clones undetected in the baseline tumor, suggesting clonal contraction rather than faithful expansion. The study protocol defined all tumor marker inferences as exploratory. Because the cohort was highly selected, with more treatment-naive, never-smoker and oncogene-addicted patients than is typical, generalizability is limited.

According to the study, the label for this sample's time point signals: pre-treatment sample, taken before nivolumab and TIL therapy. Excised metastases, mostly pleural nodules or supraclavicular lymph nodes, were used as baseline tumor samples and were taken from the same resection from which TIL were grown. Tumors were harvested before any PD-1/PD-L1 blockade; patients then received nivolumab, and those progressing received lymphodepletion, expanded TIL infusion and IL-2. A phase I trial run at two centers enrolled adults with stage 4 NSCLC between 2017 and January 2020. Samples were obtained from a single-arm, open-label phase I trial in which tumor-infiltrating lymphocyte therapy with nivolumab was evaluated in advanced non-small cell lung cancer. Portions of each resected tumor were snap-frozen in liquid nitrogen and stored at -80 °C. Tumor regions of interest were selected on H&E sections by laser-capture macrodissection, were pulverized into 15 mg aliquots, and were extracted with Qiagen Allprep kits.

This clone appeared a single time. Its antigen is unknown. Base qualities are not provided; no much larger clone lies one nucleotide away. Including cysteine and phenylalanine, the CDR3 has 15 amino acids. Just CDR3 DNA is preserved here, 45 bases in frame from base 1. CDR1 and CDR2 (LGHNA, YNFKEQ) derive from the germline V gene. Trimming removed 1 base from V and 2 bases from J, leaving 11 bases between the germline ends. TCR beta CDR3 regions were amplified from genomic DNA by bias-controlled multiplex PCR with the immunoSEQ v3 hsTCRB kit. The TCR libraries were sequenced on an Illumina NextSeq 500 to 2 million to 2.5 million read pairs for survey level or about 5-6 million read pairs for deep level. The published analysis was carried out like this. The immunoSEQ Analyzer software assigned V, D and J genes, filtered out non-productive sequences, and reported clonality. Repertoires were compared using productive Simpson clonality and Morisita overlap index of productive TRB rearrangements between infused TIL and blood. TCRdb limited this immuneACCESS table to in-frame rearrangements with V and J called. A share of clones is missing; checked studies link under half to unresolved V genes, and the rest is unexplained. That table furnishes V, J and clone size, whereas the DNA furnished D and trimming. This sample gives thousands of clones in total; more than 70% of them show up just once. Roughly 11% of the sample is held by the ten biggest clonotypes.

The chain is assembled from TRBV4-2 and TRBJ2-5, with an unclear D gene assignment. This specimen consisted of tumor tissue, obtained at baseline. The sequence was collected from a person between 30 and 79 years old with non-small cell lung cancer. The base sequence is TGTGCCAGCAGCCAAGCTCCGACACAACAAGAGACCCAGTACTTC. This encodes CASSQAPTQQETQYF.